The next 22 T cell receptor beta chains were all read from a single sample in a study of blood T cells in healthy people across ages. Alongside a J-beta primer mix, a sample-barcoded 5' primer served in a second PCR lasting about 7 to 11 cycles. Each CDR3 protein gets one entry after TCRdb re-called the 5' RACE reads with MiXCR. The sample lists about 1,500,000 distinct CDR3 sequences, approximately 42% seen once, with 7% to 9% in the top ten. The material sequenced was blood. These receptors were taken from a woman aged 18-35 years in good health.

This clonotype was seen more than once but under ten times. This sequence joins TRBV10-3 and TRBJ1-1; D is possibly TRBD1 (6 bases). V dropped 4 bases and J dropped 4 bases, with 10 bases sitting between them. The CDR3 consists of 13 residues. The germline CDR1 and CDR2 sequences are ENHRY and SYGVKD. The DNA for the CDR3 is TGTGCCATCAGTGTGGGGGCGACCACTGAAGCTTTCTTT. Encoded protein: CAISVGATTEAFF.

The chain is built from TRBV18 and TRBJ2-7; TRBD1 is a possible D gene (7 bases). In germline, CDR1 is KGHSH, CDR2 LQKENI. This CDR3 contains 15 residues. With 2 bases removed from V and 0 bases from J, the gap between germline ends came to 11 bases. The CDR3 coding sequence is TGTGCCAGCTCACCAGTCCAGGGGGGCTCCTACGAGCAGTACTTC. Translation: CASSPVQGGSYEQYF.

With respect to this clonotype: A much more abundant neighbour one base away suggests this may be a read error. V gene TRBV29-1 combines with J gene TRBJ1-2; 10 nucleotides line up with TRBD1. Germline CDR1 is SQVTM and CDR2 is ANQGSEA. CDR3 size: 13 residues. The CDR3, as DNA: TGCAGCGCGGGGACAGGGGCCAACTATGACTACACCTTC. Its translation: CSAGTGANYDYTF.

This clonotype was found a few times. This chain joins TRBV20-1 and TRBJ2-1, with a weak D call TRBD2 (5 bases). Deletions cut 0 bases from V and 6 bases from J, with 15 bases between. The V gene's germline CDR1 is DFQATT and CDR2 SNEGSKA (reference sequence). The CDR3 loop spans 15 amino acids. Here the CDR3 DNA reads TGCAGTGCTAGAGATCCCCTAGCAGGCATCAATGAGCAGTTCTTC. Residues: CSARDPLAGINEQFF.

This chain links TRBV6-1 with TRBJ1-2; 7 bases are a match to TRBD1. V lost 5 bases to trimming and J lost 2 bases; unmatched junction nucleotides: 5. Looked up from germline, CDR1 is MNHNS and CDR2 is SASEGT. The CDR3 spans 14 residues. CDR3 sequence reads: CASSRDRRNYGYTF. The DNA for the CDR3 is TGTGCCAGCAGTCGGGACAGAAGAAACTATGGCTACACCTTC.

To note about this clonotype: A read error may produce the germline difference seen at one junction end. The rearrangement joins TRBV12-3 or TRBV12-4 to TRBJ1-3, with no clear D. CDR3 length equals 13 residues. Written as DNA, the CDR3 is TGTGCCAGCAGTTTACAGGCTGGAAACATCATATATTTT. This gives the protein CASSLQAGNIIYF.

This clonotype was recorded a few times. A much bigger clone sits one base away, suggesting this may be a read error. This chain connects TRBV12-3 or TRBV12-4 to TRBJ2-5; the D is unclear. This CDR3 is 14 amino acids long. Trimming took 5 bases from V and 2 from J, leaving 12 bases between them. The CDR3 protein is CASSVRQLQETQYF. The CDR3 bases are TGTGCCAGCAGTGTTCGGCAGTTACAAGAGACCCAGTACTTC.

The CDR3 bases are TGTGCCAGCTCACCACCCGACCGAAGCCTTAACAATGAGCAGTTCTTC. It specifies CASSPPDRSLNNEQFF. The V call is TRBV18, the J call TRBJ2-1, with unresolved D. The CDR3 is made up of 16 amino acids. V was clipped by 0 bases and J by 5 bases, with 14 bases between them. Germline V gene data show CDR1 as KGHSH and CDR2 as LQKENI. The full variable domain, its missing parts supplied by reference TRBV18 and TRBJ2-1, is NAGVMQNPRHLVRRRGQEARLRCSPMKGHSHVYWYRQLPEEGLKFMVYLQKENIIDESGMPKERFSAEFPKEGPSILRIQQVVRGDSAAYFCASSPPDRSLNNEQFFGPGTRLTVL.

This clonotype has just a few counts. The chain links TRBV7-9 to TRBJ2-1; no reliable D call. This CDR3 is 12 amino acids long. The ends were cut back, 7 bases at V and 6 bases at J, with 10 bases in the middle. CDR1 SEHNR and CDR2 FQNEAQ come from the germline V gene (reference sequence). The CDR3 sequence: CASNPFGNEQFF. The CDR3 nucleotides are TGTGCCAGCAACCCTTTCGGCAATGAGCAGTTCTTC.

The V and J genes are TRBV6-1 and TRBJ2-3; 8 nucleotides line up with TRBD2. From germline, CDR1 is MNHNS and CDR2 SASEGT. Losses at the gene ends were 2 bases for V and 4 bases for J; bases not matched to a gene: 8. The CDR3 has 16 residues. CDR3 sequence (DNA): TGTGCCAGCAGTGAAACAGTAGCGGGGAGGTCAGATACGCAGTATTTT. Translating it yields CASSETVAGRSDTQYF.

The rearrangement uses TRBV4-1 and TRBJ1-1; 9 nucleotides agree with TRBD1. Germline CDR1 reads MGHRA; CDR2 reads YSYEKL. There are 16 residues in the CDR3. V dropped 1 base and J dropped 1; count of bases not matched to a gene: 4. CDR3 amino acids: CASSQGSGQGNTEAFF. CDR3 sequence (DNA): TGCGCCAGCAGCCAAGGTTCGGGACAGGGGAACACTGAAGCTTTCTTT.

The gene calls are TRBV7-2 and TRBJ2-7; 10 nucleotides match TRBD2. Per the germline V gene, CDR1 is SGHTA and CDR2 is FQGNSA. This CDR3 contains 15 residues. Trimming removed 5 bases from V and 7 bases from J; junction bases left unmatched: 11. CDR3 residues: CASSLTGSGLAEQYF. In DNA, the CDR3 is TGTGCCAGCAGCCTAACCGGGTCGGGACTAGCGGAGCAGTACTTC.

The rearrangement uses TRBV12-3 or TRBV12-4 and TRBJ2-5; tentatively, D is TRBD2 (6 bases). The CDR3 is made up of 12 amino acids. V dropped 8 bases and J dropped 1 base, with 8 bases sitting between them. Here the CDR3 reads CASGEAQETQYF. The CDR3, as DNA: TGTGCCAGCGGGGAGGCCCAAGAGACCCAGTACTTC.

This clonotype appeared a few times. CDR3 coding DNA: TGTGCCAGCAGCTCCAATCAGCCGGACTCCAGGAGGTTCGAGCAGTACTTC. This gives the protein CASSSNQPDSRRFEQYF. The chain couples TRBV7-9 to TRBJ2-7; D is possibly TRBD2 (5 bases). CDR3 size: 17 residues. Germline values: CDR1 SEHNR, CDR2 FQNEAQ (reference sequence). Trimming cost V 4 bases and J 6 bases, with 25 bases left between them.

This clonotype was counted between two and nine times. V is TRBV7-9 and J is TRBJ2-1, with 7 bases matching TRBD1. Germline lookup yields CDR1 SEHNR and CDR2 FQNEAQ (reference sequence). Losses at the gene ends were 6 bases for V and 8 bases for J; bases not matched to a gene: 10. This CDR3 spans 14 amino acids. The CDR3 spells CASSNSGQSHEQFF. The CDR3 DNA reads as TGTGCCAGCAGTAATTCGGGACAGAGCCATGAGCAGTTCTTC.

This clonotype was recorded once. Given the absence of the conserved phenylalanine or tryptophan at the CDR3 end, a read error is likely. This rearrangement joins TRBV12-3 or TRBV12-4 to TRBJ1-2, with D tentatively TRBD1 (5 bases). The ends were cut back, 6 bases at V and 4 bases at J, with 21 bases in the middle. The CDR3 totals 16 residues. CDR3 DNA: TGTGCCAGCAGGGGGGGGTCCTCTCTGCGAGGCTATGGCTACACCTTA. Its translation is CASRGGSSLRGYGYTL.

This clonotype turned up a few times. This chain uses TRBV4-1 with TRBJ2-5; D may correspond to TRBD1 or TRBD2 (5 bases each). The CDR3 is made up of 15 amino acids. Trimming cost V 4 bases and J 3 bases, with 15 bases left between them. Germline V CDR1 and CDR2: MGHRA, YSYEKL. In DNA form, the CDR3 reads TGCGCCAGCAGCCCCTTCCAGCAGGGAGAAGAGACCCAGTACTTC. Translation gives CASSPFQQGEETQYF.

Turning to this clonotype: Germline is not matched at one junction end, which may reflect a read error. The chain has TRBV18 and TRBJ2-3, with 7 bases that match TRBD1. The CDR3 sequence is 14 residues long. The V gene's germline CDR1 is KGHSH and CDR2 LQKENI. The CDR3: CAGSPPDRRDTQYF. Written as DNA, the CDR3 is TGTGCCGGCTCACCACCGGACAGGAGGGATACGCAGTATTTT.

This chain joins TRBV6-5 and TRBJ2-2, with a tentative D call TRBD1 (6 bases). CDR3 length: 14 amino acids. V lost 7 bases and J lost 4, with 13 bases in between. Germline CDR1 and CDR2: MNHEY and SVGAGI. DNA of the CDR3: TGTGCCAGCACCCAAACAGGGATCACCGGGGAGCTGTTTTTT. Its protein is CASTQTGITGELFF.

This clonotype is a singleton in its sample. The gene calls are TRBV6-1 and TRBJ2-6; TRBD2 aligns across 9 bases. The V segment lost 5 bases and the J segment 0 bases; nucleotides outside the gene matches: 14. From germline, CDR1 is MNHNS and CDR2 SASEGT. The CDR3 totals 20 residues. The CDR3 here is CASSPSGTSLSRSGANVLTF. CDR3 bases: TGTGCCAGCAGTCCGTCCGGGACTAGCCTCTCACGCTCTGGGGCCAACGTCCTGACTTTC.

This clonotype turned up a few times. The rearrangement links TRBV7-3 to TRBJ1-2; D is unresolved. The CDR3 totals 12 residues. Per germline, CDR1 SGHTA and CDR2 FQGTGA. V lost 5 bases and J lost 0, with 4 bases in between. The CDR3 coding sequence is TGTGCCAGCAGCGCCCCTAACTATGGCTACACCTTC. Its protein is CASSAPNYGYTF.

V is TRBV2 and J is TRBJ1-1; the match to TRBD1 covers 7 bases. This CDR3 has 15 amino acids. CDR1 SNHLY and CDR2 FYNNEI come from the germline V gene. V dropped 0 bases and J dropped 7; count of bases not matched to a gene: 8. The CDR3, as DNA: TGTGCCAGCAGTGAAGCTCGGGCAGGGGGTGGTGAAGCTTTCTTT. Protein sequence: CASSEARAGGGEAFF.